What follows are 21 T cell receptor beta chains derived from one specimen sequenced in a study of T cell clonality in common variable immunodeficiency (dated by TCRdb to the mid-2010s). Overall study outcomes, separate from this receptor: Reportedly, TCRbeta sequences from CVID had fewer deletions and N-nucleotide insertions, and highly modified clones with 13 or more V deletions were absent from CVID.

Library preparation used the immunoSEQ multiplex PCR assay. The table was pulled from immuneACCESS by TCRdb, which kept in-frame rearrangements only. Such tables lose some clones; where checked, under half of the loss comes from unresolved V genes, and the rest has no known cause. This sample shows about 23,000 clones, and none of them turns up only once. Around 10% of the sample goes to the ten largest clones. These receptors' antigens are unknown. Material: peripheral blood mononuclear cells. The receptors derive from a human donor with common variable immunodeficiency.

As to this clone: The CDR3 is cut off 3 residues early in the read; its end comes from the germline J gene. V usage is TRBV19 and J usage is TRBJ1-1; weak D call: TRBD1 (5 bases). CDR1 and CDR2 from the germline V gene are LNHDA and SQIVND (reference sequence). This CDR3 spans 13 amino acids. Trimming removed 3 bases from V and 4 bases from J, with 9 bases in between. The covered CDR3 bases are TGTGCCAGTAGTATGGCAGGGTTCACTGAA. Residues: CASSMAGFTE. The entire CDR3 is CASSMAGFTEAFF.

This clone was detected ten times or more. The CDR3 is cut off 3 residues early in the read; its end comes from the germline J gene. The rearrangement joins TRBV29-1 to TRBJ1-3; no reliable D call. Trimming shortened V by 3 bases and J by 3 bases, and 9 bases separated the two germline ends. The CDR3 sequence is 13 residues long. Germline-derived CDR1 and CDR2 are SQVTM and ANQGSEA. The covered CDR3 bases are TGCAGCGTTGATCTAGGTGGTGGAAACACC. Its protein is CSVDLGGGNT. The entire CDR3 protein reads CSVDLGGGNTIYF. Full variable domain (rest looked up from reference TRBV29-1 and TRBJ1-3): SAVISQKPSRDICQRGTSLTIQCQVDSQVTMMFWYRQQPGQSLTLIATANQGSEATYESGFVIDKFPISRPNLTFSTLTVSNMSPEDSSIYLCSVDLGGGNTIYFGEGSWLTVV.

In its sample, this clone was seen many times. The read comes to an end 3 residues before the CDR3 does, leaving the germline J gene to fill in the end. This chain connects TRBV18 to TRBJ2-1; 14 bases fit TRBD2. V lost 6 bases to trimming and J lost 9 bases; unmatched junction nucleotides: 16. The CDR3 spans 18 residues. Per the germline V gene, CDR1 is KGHSH and CDR2 is LQKENI. Here the CDR3 reads CASSRRLPGLAGEPEQFF. The CDR3 bases that were read are TGTGCCAGCTCTCGAAGATTACCGGGACTAGCGGGAGAGCCTGAG.

As concerns this clone: From the germline J gene comes the end of the CDR3, since the read stops 3 residues before it. V is TRBV7-2 and J is TRBJ1-2, with D perhaps TRBD1 (6 bases). Germline V gives CDR1 SGHTA, CDR2 FQGNSA. Trimming removed 5 bases from V and 7 bases from J, with 20 bases in between. The CDR3 has 15 amino acids. The part of the CDR3 DNA that was read is TGTGCCAGCAGCGCAGGGACATGGATGGCTGCTGGC. This codes for CASSAGTWMAAG. The whole CDR3 reads CASSAGTWMAAGYTF.

Of note for this clone: The sequence runs out 3 residues before the end of the CDR3; the remainder is reconstructed from the germline J gene. This chain links TRBV20-1 with TRBJ2-7, with 8 bases that match TRBD2. This CDR3 region has 11 residues. Germline assignment: CDR1 DFQATT and CDR2 SNEGSKA (reference sequence). The V and J ends lost 6 bases and 5 bases, in that order; junction bases with no gene match: 3. The sequenced CDR3 bases are TGCAGTGCGCCAGCGGGGGACGAG. It codes for CSAPAGDE. The full CDR3 protein is CSAPAGDEQYF.

This clone is termed medium-sized. The read is 3 residues too short to cover the CDR3 end, so that end is filled in from the germline J gene. The chain couples TRBV5-1 to TRBJ1-2; TRBD1 matches 8 bases. Trimming took 0 bases from V and 5 from J; bases not matched to a gene: 6. CDR1 and CDR2 (germline): SGHRS, YFSETQ. The CDR3 totals 15 residues. The DNA read from the CDR3 is TGCGCCAGCAGCTTGGCCGTGGGACAGGCGTATGGC. Translated: CASSLAVGQAYG. The full CDR3 sequence reads CASSLAVGQAYGYTF.

The sample holds many counts of this clone. The sequenced fragment ends 3 residues before the CDR3 boundary, so the rest is inferred from the germline J gene. V usage is TRBV20-1 and J usage is TRBJ1-1, with D possibly matching TRBD1 (5 bases). Germline V gives CDR1 DFQATT, CDR2 SNEGSKA (reference sequence). The CDR3 covers 13 residues. The V and J ends lost 5 bases and 2 bases respectively, with 12 bases between them. Incomplete CDR3 DNA: TGCAGTGCTTGTGACAGCCCCAACACTGAA. As protein: CSACDSPNTE. The CDR3 in full is CSACDSPNTEAFF.

Comment on this clone: Read coverage stops 3 residues before the CDR3 terminus; the germline J gene supplies the remainder. The V and J genes are TRBV6-7 and TRBJ1-2, with unresolved D. TRBV6-7 is designated an ORF whose function remains uncertain. There are 16 residues in the CDR3. Deletions cut 2 bases from V and 4 bases from J, with 17 bases between. The CDR3 reads CASSYPIASGRYGYTF. The CDR3 DNA, read in part, is TGTGCCAGCAGTTACCCTATCGCGTCAGGCCGCTATGGC.

This clone was recorded many times. The read comes to an end 3 residues before the CDR3 does, leaving the germline J gene to fill in the end. The chain combines TRBV7-9 with TRBJ2-2, with D unresolved. Trimming took 7 bases from V and 0 from J, leaving 12 bases between them. This CDR3 contains 15 residues. Germline assignment: CDR1 SEHNR and CDR2 FQNEAQ (reference sequence). The CDR3 bases that were read are TGTGCCAGCACCCAGTGGCAGGCGAACACCGGGGAG. Its translation is CASTQWQANTGE. The full CDR3 sequence reads CASTQWQANTGELFF.

There are many counts of this clone. The CDR3 is cut off 3 residues early in the read; its end comes from the germline J gene. V usage is TRBV5-1 and J usage is TRBJ2-5; 12 bases align to TRBD2. The CDR3 runs to 17 residues. V was clipped by 0 bases and J by 5 bases; unmatched bases: 8. CDR1 SGHRS and CDR2 YFSETQ come from the germline V gene. The sequenced CDR3 bases are TGCGCCAGCAGCTTGGAGGTCGCTAGCGGGAGGGGTGAGACC. Amino acid sequence: CASSLEVASGRGET. In full, the CDR3 is CASSLEVASGRGETQYF.

Note on this clone: The CDR3 extends 3 residues past the end of the read, so its final part is completed from the germline J gene. The rearrangement links TRBV18 to TRBJ2-1; 8 nucleotides align to TRBD2. CDR1 is KGHSH, CDR2 LQKENI, per germline. This CDR3 is 17 amino acids long. The V gene end was trimmed by 3 bases and the J gene end by 5 bases; junction bases not matched to a gene: 12. The sequenced CDR3 bases are TGTGCCAGCTCACCCCTTACGAGCGGGAGCCACGACAATGAG. Translated, it gives CASSPLTSGSHDNE. The CDR3 in its entirety is CASSPLTSGSHDNEQFF.

This clone was observed a few times. The CDR3 goes on 3 residues after the read ends, and that part is filled in from the germline J gene. This chain connects TRBV19 to TRBJ1-1; D remains ambiguous. This CDR3 has 14 residues. The V gene lost 6 bases and the J gene lost 3 bases, with 14 bases spanning the gap. Germline V gene lookup returns CDR1 LNHDA and CDR2 SQIVND (reference sequence). The CDR3 loop is CASRSQFQYTEAFF. CDR3 bases read: TGTGCCAGTAGGTCCCAGTTTCAGTACACTGAA.

This clone appeared a few times. The read stops 3 residues short of the end of the CDR3; the missing end is completed from the germline J gene. The rearrangement joins TRBV7-8 to TRBJ2-1, with 11 nucleotides matching TRBD2. Germline CDR1 SGHVS, CDR2 FQNEAQ. The V segment lost 5 bases and the J segment 3 bases; nucleotides outside the gene matches: 9. This CDR3 has 17 amino acids. The sequenced CDR3 bases are TGTGCCAGCAGCACGACTAGCGGGGTCCCTCACTACAATGAG. Translated, it gives CASSTTSGVPHYNE. The whole CDR3 region reads CASSTTSGVPHYNEQFF.

In the case of this clone: Sequencing ends 3 residues short of the CDR3 end; the germline J gene provides the rest. The rearrangement uses TRBV19 and TRBJ1-2, with 9 bases fitting TRBD1. The CDR3 contains 14 residues. CDR1 is LNHDA and CDR2 is SQIVND in the germline V gene (reference sequence). The trim removed 2 bases at V and 7 bases at J, leaving 5 bases unmatched. The covered CDR3 bases are TGTGCCAGTAGTATACCGGGACAGGGTTTTGGC. This gives the protein CASSIPGQGFG. The CDR3 in full is CASSIPGQGFGYTF.

The sample holds many counts of this clone. The read ends 3 residues before the CDR3 terminus; that terminus is restored from the germline J gene. The chain has TRBV7-2 and TRBJ2-7; 7 bases agree with TRBD2. J lost 3 bases, V lost 5 bases, and 1 base had no gene match. This CDR3 comprises 12 residues. In germline, CDR1 is SGHTA, CDR2 FQGNSA. This chain's CDR3 is CASSPGGYEQYF. CDR3 bases read: TGTGCCAGCAGCCCGGGGGGCTACGAG.

This clone has only a few counts. The sequenced fragment ends 3 residues before the CDR3 boundary, so the rest is inferred from the germline J gene. The chain is built from TRBV2 and TRBJ2-2; 8 bases line up with TRBD1. The V segment lost 6 bases and the J segment 3 bases; nucleotides outside the gene matches: 6. The length of the CDR3 is 15 residues. The V gene's germline CDR1 is SNHLY and CDR2 FYNNEI. CDR3 bases read: TGTGCCAGCAGACAGACAGGGGTGGACACCGGGGAG. It encodes CASRQTGVDTGE. The whole CDR3 protein reads CASRQTGVDTGELFF.

A few counts support this clone. With the read ending 3 residues before the CDR3 end, the germline J gene is used to fill in that end. This chain links TRBV5-1 with TRBJ1-2, with 8 nucleotides matching TRBD1. The CDR3 has 14 amino acids. The germline CDR1 and CDR2 sequences are SGHRS and YFSETQ. V shed 4 bases, J shed 7 bases, and the junction held 9 bases outside the gene matches. The CDR3 reads CASSTGQGPFGYTF. Incomplete CDR3 DNA: TGCGCCAGCAGCACTGGACAGGGACCGTTTGGC.

This clone was counted only a few times. The read finishes 3 residues shy of the CDR3 end, and the germline J gene is used to complete it. The V gene is TRBV18, the J gene TRBJ2-3; 9 bases fit TRBD2. V dropped 1 base and J dropped 0; count of bases not matched to a gene: 5. Germline V gene sequence: CDR1 KGHSH, CDR2 LQKENI. This CDR3 is built from 17 residues. Incomplete CDR3 DNA: TGTGCCAGCTCACCACTTCCGAGCGGGGGGAGCACAGATACG. It specifies CASSPLPSGGSTDT. The complete CDR3 reads CASSPLPSGGSTDTQYF.

This clone was counted between two and nine times. The CDR3 DNA, read in part, is TGCAGTGCTATAGAGGGAGGGGGCACTGAA. It translates to CSAIEGGGTE. The full CDR3 protein reads CSAIEGGGTEAFF. The genes are TRBV20-1 and TRBJ1-1, with a tentative D call TRBD1 (6 bases). The read is 3 residues too short to cover the CDR3 end, so that end is filled in from the germline J gene. The ends were cut back, 4 bases at V and 4 bases at J, with 13 bases in the middle. The germline gives CDR1 DFQATT, CDR2 SNEGSKA (reference sequence). This CDR3 has 13 residues.

A remark on this clone: The read stops 3 residues short of the end of the CDR3; the missing end is completed from the germline J gene. The chain joins TRBV30 to TRBJ2-1; 7 bases are a match to TRBD2. The V segment lost 3 bases and the J segment 0 bases; nucleotides outside the gene matches: 17. CDR1 GTSNPN and CDR2 SVGIG come from the germline V gene (reference sequence). The CDR3 is made up of 19 amino acids. CDR3 sequence reads: CAWRPSWGGGYSSYNEQFF. The CDR3 DNA, read in part, is TGTGCCTGGAGACCTTCCTGGGGCGGGGGTTATAGCTCCTACAATGAG. Supplemented by reference TRBV30 and TRBJ2-1, the full variable domain reads SQTIHQWPATLVQPVGSPLSLECTVEGTSNPNLYWYRQAAGRGLQLLFYSVGIGQISSEVPQNLSASRPQDRQFILSSKKLLLSDSGFYLCAWRPSWGGGYSSYNEQFFGPGTRLTVL.

As concerns this clone: The read gets to within 3 residues of the CDR3 end, and the germline J gene fills in the rest. The chain has TRBV30 and TRBJ1-2; D not resolved. Trimming cost V 2 bases and J 6 bases, with 10 bases left between them. The CDR3 covers 12 residues. CDR1 GTSNPN and CDR2 SVGIG come from the germline V gene (reference sequence). CDR3 bases read: TGTGCCTGGAGTCCCTCGGTGGATGGC. Its protein product is CAWSPSVDG. The full CDR3 reads CAWSPSVDGYTF. The variable domain in full, completed from reference TRBV30 and TRBJ1-2, reads SQTIHQWPATLVQPVGSPLSLECTVEGTSNPNLYWYRQAAGRGLQLLFYSVGIGQISSEVPQNLSASRPQDRQFILSSKKLLLSDSGFYLCAWSPSVDGYTFGSGTRLTVV.